Detailed here is one T cell receptor beta chain. Its antigen is undetermined. The data derive from a study of long-term antiretroviral therapy in people with HIV. Study details: About a decade before 2015, the earliest samples were taken when ART was typically delayed.

Study conclusions and caveats: Post-ART, diversity grew, though it stayed under transplant donor control levels. Records did not include ART adherence, viral resistance or therapy changes.

The CDR3 has 14 amino acids. CDR1 and CDR2 (germline): MNHNS, SASEGT. V was clipped by 8 bases and J by 5 bases, with 16 bases between them. They ran version v3.0 of the immunoSEQ assay at survey level. Clones were read by immunoSEQ multiplex PCR, and TCRdb kept only the in-frame ones, dropping some. The table includes roughly 30,000 clones, more than 70% detected once. The sequencing here drew on unsorted PBMCs, taken 0.8 years after starting antiretroviral therapy. V gene TRBV6-1 combines with J gene TRBJ1-5; D is undetermined. The source is a woman aged 25 to 45 with HIV. The CDR3 loop reads CASCSRDGDQPQHF. The CDR3 nucleotides are TGTGCCAGCTGTTCCCGTGATGGGGATCAGCCCCAGCATTTT.